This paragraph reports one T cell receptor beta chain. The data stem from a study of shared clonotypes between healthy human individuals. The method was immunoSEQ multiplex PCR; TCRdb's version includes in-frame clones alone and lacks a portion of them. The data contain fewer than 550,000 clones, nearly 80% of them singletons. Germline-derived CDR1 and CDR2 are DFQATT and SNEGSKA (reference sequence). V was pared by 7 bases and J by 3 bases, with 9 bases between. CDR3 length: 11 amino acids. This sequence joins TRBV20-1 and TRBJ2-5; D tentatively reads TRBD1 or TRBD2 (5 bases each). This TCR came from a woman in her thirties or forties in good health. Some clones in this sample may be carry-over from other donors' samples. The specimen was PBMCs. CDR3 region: CSGVGEETQYF. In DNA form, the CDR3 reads TGCAGTGGTGTGGGGGAAGAGACCCAGTACTTC.